This T cell receptor (beta chain) was obtained from a study of cytomegalovirus exposure and HLA in healthy donors. PCR involved 60 Vbeta and 13 Jbeta primers. Using immunoSEQ multiplex PCR, the repertoire was profiled, and TCRdb retains in-frame clones only, with some absent. Of 200,000 to 250,000 clones listed, about 80% are singletons. J lost 0 bases, V lost 6 bases, and 3 bases had no gene match. CDR3 size: 15 residues. CDR1 and CDR2 (germline): ENHRY, SYGVKD. Study-level results: Per a later analysis, HLA-associated TCR beta chains showed more clonal expansion than other, equally common TCR beta chains. Despite most TCR sequences being rare, some public TCRs occurred in many donors. The study put some 160 TCR beta chains on its list as cytomegalovirus-associated. It was assumed in the presence/absence analyses that sequencing depth was roughly uniform across donors.

Comments on this clone: Its target is unknown.

The chain has TRBV10-3 and TRBJ1-3, with 9 nucleotides matching TRBD1. This TCR was recovered from a woman in her thirties in good health and CMV-seronegative. Material: PBMCs. The CDR3 DNA sequence: TGTGCCATCAGGGACAGGGGCCGCTCTGGAAACACCATATATTTT. Translation gives CAIRDRGRSGNTIYF.